These 29 T cell receptor beta chains were all obtained from the same sample, sequenced in a study of T cells in Graves' hyperthyroidism and ophthalmopathy (dated by TCRdb to about 2019). The method behind the library was multiplex PCR. The sequencing machine was an Illumina HiSeq 2000. The TCR beta CDR3 regions were amplified from RNA transcripts. For the first round of RT-PCR on the TCR CDR3, the HTBI primer set was used together with the Qiagen OneStep RT-PCR kit. TCRdb's own reprocessing of the public reads used fastp at Q25 and MiXCR and kept productive beta chains. Each CDR3 protein gets just one entry, which takes the most common genes and DNA from the rows behind it. The sample includes hundreds of thousands of distinct CDR3 sequences, with 13% observed a single time. The ten largest account for roughly 8.3% of the sample. Sequenced sample: blood. All receptors come from a woman aged 18-35 years with Graves' hyperthyroidism.

In its sample, this clonotype was seen many times. The CDR3 loop reads CASSQGRGFTLHF. CDR3 DNA sequence: TGTGCCAGCAGCCAAGGGAGAGGGTTCACCCTCCACTTT. V gene TRBV3-1 combines with J gene TRBJ1-6, with no clear D. The germline CDR1 and CDR2 sequences are LGHDT and YNNKEL (reference sequence). The CDR3 spans 13 residues. V lost 1 base and J lost 14, with 12 bases in between.

The table lists this clonotype with a few counts. This chain uses TRBV7-6 with TRBJ2-3, with 7 bases aligning to TRBD2. The germline V gene has CDR1 SGHVS and CDR2 FNYEAQ. The CDR3 is 16 residues long. Trimming at V came to 5 bases and at J to 0 bases, leaving 8 bases not matched to a gene. DNA for the CDR3: TGTGCCAGCAGCCCCCGGGAGCGGGGAAGCACAGATACGCAGTATTTT. Translating gives CASSPRERGSTDTQYF.

This clonotype showed up many times. The V call is TRBV29-1, the J call TRBJ2-5; 11 nucleotides line up with TRBD2. The trim removed 4 bases at V and 4 bases at J, leaving 5 bases unmatched. The CDR3 loop spans 14 amino acids. Germline CDR1 is SQVTM and CDR2 is ANQGSEA. CDR3 DNA: TGCAGCGTTGTAGCGGGGGGGCTGGGAGAGACCCAGTACTTC. This sequence encodes CSVVAGGLGETQYF. The whole variable domain, filled in from reference TRBV29-1 and TRBJ2-5, reads SAVISQKPSRDICQRGTSLTIQCQVDSQVTMMFWYRQQPGQSLTLIATANQGSEATYESGFVIDKFPISRPNLTFSTLTVSNMSPEDSSIYLCSVVAGGLGETQYFGPGTRLLVL.

This clonotype turned up a few times. The chain joins TRBV30 to TRBJ2-7, with 9 bases matching TRBD2. The CDR3 spans 16 residues. Unmatched junction bases numbered 9, after V lost 0 bases and J lost 3 bases. Germline V gene data show CDR1 as GTSNPN and CDR2 as SVGIG (reference sequence). CDR3: CAWSVAGGPVNYEQYF. The CDR3 bases are TGTGCCTGGAGTGTCGCGGGAGGGCCGGTTAACTACGAGCAGTACTTC.

The table lists this clonotype with a few counts. This may arise from a read error, as a much more abundant clone is one base away. V is TRBV27 and J is TRBJ1-5; 9 bases are a match to TRBD1. This CDR3 spans 14 amino acids. Germline CDR1 reads MNHEY; CDR2 reads SMNVEV (reference sequence). The CDR3 DNA reads as TGTGCCAACAGTCCCCTACAGGGGGCTCAGCCCCAGCATTTT. This sequence encodes CANSPLQGAQPQHF.

This clonotype showed up many times. The chain uses TRBV7-9 and TRBJ2-3; D unclear. The CDR3 loop spans 13 amino acids. Trimming pared 4 bases from V and 0 bases from J, leaving 5 bases between. Germline V gives CDR1 SEHNR, CDR2 FQNEAQ (reference sequence). CDR3 amino acids: CASSWASTDTQYF. The CDR3 nucleotides are TGTGCCAGCAGCTGGGCTAGCACAGATACGCAGTATTTT.

The V and J genes are TRBV28 and TRBJ2-3; perhaps TRBD1 as D (6 bases). The CDR3 loop spans 15 amino acids. Looked up from germline, CDR1 is MDHEN and CDR2 is SYDVKM. Trimming stripped 2 bases from V and 3 bases from J, with 12 bases between. DNA for the CDR3: TGTGCCAGCAGTTTAGGGGGCGCGATAACAGATACGCAGTATTTT. It specifies CASSLGGAITDTQYF.

This clonotype was observed at least ten times. This chain links TRBV6-5 with TRBJ2-5; TRBD1 matches at 7 bases. Germline V gene data show CDR1 as MNHEY and CDR2 as SVGAGI. Trimming removed 0 bases from V and 3 bases from J; junction bases left unmatched: 4. The CDR3 sequence is 15 residues long. The CDR3 here is CASSYSGDREETQYF. The CDR3 DNA is TGTGCCAGCAGTTACTCCGGGGACAGAGAAGAGACCCAGTACTTC.

This CDR3 reads CASSGQGLGYEQYF. The CDR3 DNA is TGTGCCAGCAGTGGTCAGGGACTAGGGTACGAGCAGTACTTC. The V and J genes are TRBV2 and TRBJ2-7; 8 bases map to TRBD2. The germline V gene encodes CDR1 SNHLY and CDR2 FYNNEI. The trim removed 4 bases at V and 4 bases at J, leaving 6 bases unmatched. CDR3 length: 14 residues.

The genes are TRBV20-1 and TRBJ1-1, with a possible D match to TRBD1 (5 bases). Germline V CDR1 and CDR2: DFQATT, SNEGSKA (reference sequence). Deletions cut 4 bases from V and 1 base from J, with 13 bases between. The CDR3 is made up of 14 amino acids. The chain's CDR3 is CSAKVGGPNTEAFF. The CDR3 coding sequence is TGCAGTGCTAAGGTCGGGGGACCGAACACTGAAGCTTTCTTT.

This clonotype was recorded at least ten times. The J gene is TRBJ1-6, the V gene TRBV27; D is unclear. The CDR3 is 13 amino acids. The V end was cut by 6 bases, the J end by 6 bases, with 9 bases between. Germline V gene lookup returns CDR1 MNHEY and CDR2 SMNVEV (reference sequence). The CDR3, as DNA: TGTGCCAGCAGCTGGGGTCCTAATTCACCCCTCCACTTT. Amino acid sequence: CASSWGPNSPLHF.

This clonotype occurred a few times. J is TRBJ2-1 and V is TRBV5-1; TRBD2 agrees at 7 bases. CDR1 and CDR2 (germline): SGHRS, YFSETQ. CDR3 length equals 15 residues. The J segment lost 8 bases and the V segment lost 0 bases, leaving 8 bases of the junction unmatched. This chain's CDR3 is CASSLVRGGGDEQFF. In nucleotides, the CDR3 is TGCGCCAGCAGCTTGGTTCGCGGGGGAGGCGATGAGCAGTTCTTC.

This clonotype was seen repeatedly, ten times or more. V usage is TRBV6-5 and J usage is TRBJ1-1; TRBD1 agrees at 11 bases. The CDR3 length is 18 residues. The junction had 8 bases not matched to a gene; V was cut back by 2 bases and J by 0 bases. Germline V lookup: CDR1 MNHEY, CDR2 SVGAGI. CDR3 sequence: CASSYRDRGIPMNTEAFF. CDR3 coding DNA: TGTGCCAGCAGTTACAGGGACAGGGGGATCCCTATGAACACTGAAGCTTTCTTT.

The table lists this clonotype with a few counts. V and J are TRBV27 and TRBJ1-1; the D gene is possibly TRBD1 (6 bases). The CDR3 consists of 16 residues. In germline, CDR1 is MNHEY, CDR2 SMNVEV (reference sequence). V lost 6 bases and J lost 4, with 21 bases in between. The CDR3 DNA reads TGTGCCAGCAGCCTAGGCGGGGGCGTAGGAAGCACTGAAGCTTTCTTT. Translating it yields CASSLGGGVGSTEAFF.

This clonotype occurred many times. An end of the junction does not agree with germline; a read error may underlie this. The chain recombines TRBV28 with TRBJ1-1, with a weak D call TRBD1 (6 bases). This CDR3 has 14 residues. Germline-derived CDR1 and CDR2 are MDHEN and SYDVKM. The CDR3 nucleotides are TGTGCCACCAGTCTAGGGGGGATGAACACTGAAGCTTTCTTT. This codes for CATSLGGMNTEAFF. The whole variable domain, filled in from reference TRBV28 and TRBJ1-1, reads DVKVTQSSRYLVKRTGEKVFLECVQDMDHENMFWYRQDPGLGLRLIYFSYDVKMKEKGDIPEGYSVSREKKERFSLILESASTNQTSMYLCATSLGGMNTEAFFGQGTRLTVV.

This clonotype occurred many times. CDR3 sequence (DNA): TGTGCCATCAGAAAAGGGACCACAGGGAAGGAGGGTGACTTGAACACTGAAGCTTTCTTT. Translation: CAIRKGTTGKEGDLNTEAFF. This chain joins TRBV10-3 and TRBJ1-1; D may be TRBD1 (6 bases). The CDR3 sequence is 20 residues long. From germline, CDR1 is ENHRY and CDR2 SYGVKD. Trimming removed 6 bases from V and 0 bases from J, with 29 bases in between.

The gene calls are TRBV5-1 and TRBJ2-1; D is unclear. Trimming removed 0 bases at V and 12 bases at J, with 7 bases between. Looked up from germline, CDR1 is SGHRS and CDR2 is YFSETQ. CDR3 size: 11 residues. CDR3 protein: CASSLGSGQFF. The CDR3 coding sequence is TGCGCCAGCAGCTTGGGATCCGGGCAGTTCTTC.

Regarding this clonotype: This may be a read error: a much more frequent sequence differs by one nucleotide. This rearrangement joins TRBV11-1 to TRBJ1-2; D is uncertain. CDR3 length: 15 amino acids. Germline CDR1 SGHAT, CDR2 FQDESV (reference sequence). CDR3 protein: CASSFGIDGNYSYTF. For the CDR3, the DNA is TGTGCCAGCAGCTTCGGGATCGATGGAAACTATAGCTACACCTTC. Using reference TRBV11-1 and TRBJ1-2 for the parts outside the CDR3, the full variable domain is EAEVAQSPRYKITEKSQAVAFWCDPISGHATLYWYRQILGQGPELLVQFQDESVVDDSQLPKDRFSAERLKGVDSTLKIQPAELGDSAMYLCASSFGIDGNYSYTFGSGTRLTVV.

This clonotype showed up just once. The chain has TRBV4-3 and TRBJ2-7; D may match TRBD1 or TRBD2 (5 bases each). The CDR3 runs 14 residues. The V end lost 5 bases, the J end lost 4 bases, and 15 bases lay between the germline ends. Looked up from germline, CDR1 is LGHNA and CDR2 is YSLEER. CDR3 nucleotides: TGCGCCAGCAGCTTGGCCCCGGGACCTTACGAGCAGTACTTC. This codes for CASSLAPGPYEQYF.

The table lists this clonotype with many counts. The J gene is TRBJ2-1, the V gene TRBV15; 8 bases match TRBD2. V was clipped by 5 bases and J by 4 bases; unmatched bases: 10. This CDR3 contains 16 residues. Germline CDR1 LNHNV, CDR2 YYDKDF (reference sequence). As DNA, the CDR3 is TGTGCCACCAGCCGGCGCGAGAGCGGGGGATACAATGAGCAGTTCTTC. Translating it yields CATSRRESGGYNEQFF.

This clonotype has at least ten counts. The chain couples TRBV3-1 to TRBJ1-2; no definite D call. The CDR3 is 12 amino acids. Germline assignment: CDR1 LGHDT and CDR2 YNNKEL (reference sequence). V was shortened by 0 bases and J by 4 bases, with 3 bases between the two germline ends. The CDR3, as DNA: TGTGCCAGCAGCCAAGAGAGCTATGGCTACACCTTC. Its translation: CASSQESYGYTF.

This clonotype was detected ten times or more. The CDR3 region is CASMYGQGNQPQHF. CDR3 bases: TGTGCCAGCATGTATGGTCAGGGCAATCAGCCCCAGCATTTT. The chain employs TRBV2 and TRBJ1-5; no definite D call. This CDR3 is built from 14 residues. The V and J ends lost 7 bases and 2 bases respectively, with 12 bases between them. The germline V gene has CDR1 SNHLY and CDR2 FYNNEI.

Worth noting for this clonotype: The CDR3 end shows no conserved phenylalanine or tryptophan, and so a read error is likely. This sequence joins TRBV2 and TRBJ2-5; D uncertain. The V end lost 6 bases, the J end lost 4 bases, and 15 bases lay between the germline ends. The CDR3 loop spans 14 amino acids. CDR1 and CDR2 from the germline V gene are SNHLY and FYNNEI. CDR3: CASSGNMVVETQYL. In DNA, the CDR3 is TGTGCCAGCAGCGGTAACATGGTGGTAGAGACCCAGTACCTC.

This clonotype was seen repeatedly, ten times or more. The J gene is TRBJ2-7, the V gene TRBV12-3 or TRBV12-4; D is ambiguous. This CDR3 has 12 amino acids. Trimming cost V 1 base and J 10 bases, with 11 bases left between them. The CDR3 protein is CASSLDPAHQYF. Written as DNA, the CDR3 is TGTGCCAGCAGTTTAGACCCCGCGCATCAGTACTTC.

The chain combines TRBV6-9 with TRBJ1-4; 8 nucleotides align to TRBD1. The CDR3 is 15 residues long. Germline V gene lookup returns CDR1 MNHGY and CDR2 SVAAGI. V lost 3 bases, J lost 8 bases, and 8 bases stayed unmatched. The DNA of the CDR3 is TGTGCCAGCAGTTACTCGAAGGACAGGGCGGAAAAACTGTTTTTT. This encodes CASSYSKDRAEKLFF.

The sample holds many counts of this clonotype. The rearrangement links TRBV7-3 to TRBJ2-5, with 9 bases lining up with TRBD2. V trimming: 2 bases; J trimming: 5 bases; junction bases outside the gene matches: 6. Germline lookup yields CDR1 SGHTA and CDR2 FQGTGA. The CDR3 is 15 residues long. CDR3 amino acids: CASSLSAGGLETQYF. CDR3 DNA sequence: TGTGCCAGCAGCTTATCGGCGGGGGGGCTGGAGACCCAGTACTTC.

This clonotype was counted at least ten times. The chain couples TRBV7-2 to TRBJ2-7; 7 bases are a match to TRBD1. The V gene end was trimmed by 0 bases and the J gene end by 3 bases; junction bases not matched to a gene: 2. Per germline, CDR1 SGHTA and CDR2 FQGNSA. The CDR3 consists of 14 residues. The CDR3 sequence is CASSLAGQNYEQYF. The DNA of the CDR3 is TGTGCCAGCAGCTTAGCGGGACAGAACTACGAGCAGTACTTC.

This clonotype was recorded at least ten times. The chain uses TRBV7-8 and TRBJ1-2; D not resolved. The CDR3 spans 14 residues. Looked up from germline, CDR1 is SGHVS and CDR2 is FQNEAQ. Trimming took off 5 bases at V and 2 bases at J, with 12 bases between the two ends. The CDR3 nucleotides read TGTGCCAGCAGCCCTGGTGGGGAAAACTATGGCTACACCTTC. It translates to CASSPGGENYGYTF.

The table lists this clonotype with many counts. The chain links TRBV30 to TRBJ1-5, with 8 bases aligning to TRBD1. With V trimmed by 1 base and J by 7 bases, 3 bases remained unmatched. CDR1 GTSNPN and CDR2 SVGIG come from the germline V gene (reference sequence). This CDR3 spans 13 amino acids. The CDR3, as DNA: TGTGCCTGGAGTGCCCCAGGGGGCCAGCCCCAGCATTTT. The encoded protein is CAWSAPGGQPQHF.